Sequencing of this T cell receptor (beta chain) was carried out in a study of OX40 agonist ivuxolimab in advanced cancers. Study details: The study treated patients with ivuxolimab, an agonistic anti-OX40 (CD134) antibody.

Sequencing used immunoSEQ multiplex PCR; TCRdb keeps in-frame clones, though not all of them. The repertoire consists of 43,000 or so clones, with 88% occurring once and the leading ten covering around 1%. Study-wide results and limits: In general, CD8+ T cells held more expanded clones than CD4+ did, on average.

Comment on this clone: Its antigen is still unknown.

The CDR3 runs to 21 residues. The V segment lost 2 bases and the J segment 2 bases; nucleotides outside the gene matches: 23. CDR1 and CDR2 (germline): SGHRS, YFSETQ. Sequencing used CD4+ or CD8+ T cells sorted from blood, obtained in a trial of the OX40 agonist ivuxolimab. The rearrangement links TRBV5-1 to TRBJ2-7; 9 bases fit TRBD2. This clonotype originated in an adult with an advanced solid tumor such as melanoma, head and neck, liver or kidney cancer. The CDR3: CASSLSLRGGPSGRRAYEQYF. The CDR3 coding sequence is TGCGCCAGCAGCTTATCGCTCAGGGGTGGTCCCAGCGGGAGGAGGGCCTACGAGCAGTACTTC.